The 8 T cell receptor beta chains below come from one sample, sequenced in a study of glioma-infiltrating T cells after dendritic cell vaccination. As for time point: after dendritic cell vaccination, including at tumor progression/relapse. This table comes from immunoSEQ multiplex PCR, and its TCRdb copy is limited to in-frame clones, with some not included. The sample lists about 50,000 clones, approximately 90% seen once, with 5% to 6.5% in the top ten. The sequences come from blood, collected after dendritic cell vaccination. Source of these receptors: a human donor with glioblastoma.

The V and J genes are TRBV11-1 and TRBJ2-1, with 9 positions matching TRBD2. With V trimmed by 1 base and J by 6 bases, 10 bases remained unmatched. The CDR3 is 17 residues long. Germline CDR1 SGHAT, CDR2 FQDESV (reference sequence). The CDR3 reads CASSLVYRAGGGNEQFF. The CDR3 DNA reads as TGTGCCAGCAGCTTAGTATATCGGGCGGGAGGGGGCAATGAGCAGTTCTTC.

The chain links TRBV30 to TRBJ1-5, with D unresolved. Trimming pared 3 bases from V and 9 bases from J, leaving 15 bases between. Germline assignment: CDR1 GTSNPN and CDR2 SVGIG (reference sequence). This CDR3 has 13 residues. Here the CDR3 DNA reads TGTGCCTGGAGCACACGTTCACGGGGGCCCCAGCATTTT. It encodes CAWSTRSRGPQHF.

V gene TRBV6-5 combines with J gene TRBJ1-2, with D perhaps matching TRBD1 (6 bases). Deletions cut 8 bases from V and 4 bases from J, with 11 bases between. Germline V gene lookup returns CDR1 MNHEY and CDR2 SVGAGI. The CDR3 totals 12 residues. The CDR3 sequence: CASAQGGYGYTF. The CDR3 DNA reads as TGTGCCAGCGCTCAAGGGGGCTATGGCTACACCTTC.

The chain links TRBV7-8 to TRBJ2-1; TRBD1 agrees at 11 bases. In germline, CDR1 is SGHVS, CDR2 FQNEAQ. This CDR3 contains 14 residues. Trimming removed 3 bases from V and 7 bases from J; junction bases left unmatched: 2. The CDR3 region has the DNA TGTGCCAGCAGCTTGGACAGGGGGCTGAATGAGCAGTTCTTC. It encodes CASSLDRGLNEQFF. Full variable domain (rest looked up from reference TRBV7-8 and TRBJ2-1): GAGVSQSPRYKVAKRGQDVALRCDPISGHVSLFWYQQALGQGPEFLTYFQNEAQLDKSGLPSDRFFAERPEGSVSTLKIQRTQQEDSAVYLCASSLDRGLNEQFFGPGTRLTVL.

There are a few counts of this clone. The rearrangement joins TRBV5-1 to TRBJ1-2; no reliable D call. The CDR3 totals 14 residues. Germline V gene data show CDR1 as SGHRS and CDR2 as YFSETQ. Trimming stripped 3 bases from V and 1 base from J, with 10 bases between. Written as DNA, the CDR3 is TGCGCCAGCAGCTCCGGGGAGATTAACTATGGCTACACCTTC. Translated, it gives CASSSGEINYGYTF.

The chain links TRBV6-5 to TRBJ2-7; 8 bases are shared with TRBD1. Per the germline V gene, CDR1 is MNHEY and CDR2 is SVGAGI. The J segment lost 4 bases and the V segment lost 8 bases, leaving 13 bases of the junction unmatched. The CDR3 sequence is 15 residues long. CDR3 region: CASREGQGAGYEQYF. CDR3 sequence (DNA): TGTGCCAGCCGAGAGGGGCAGGGGGCTGGTTACGAGCAGTACTTC.

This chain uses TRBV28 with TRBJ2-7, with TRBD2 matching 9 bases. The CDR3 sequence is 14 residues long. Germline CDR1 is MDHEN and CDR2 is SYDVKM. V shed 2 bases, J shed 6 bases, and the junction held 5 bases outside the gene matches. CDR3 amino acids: CASSLGTSLREQYF. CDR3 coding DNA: TGTGCCAGCAGTTTAGGGACTAGCTTACGCGAGCAGTACTTC.

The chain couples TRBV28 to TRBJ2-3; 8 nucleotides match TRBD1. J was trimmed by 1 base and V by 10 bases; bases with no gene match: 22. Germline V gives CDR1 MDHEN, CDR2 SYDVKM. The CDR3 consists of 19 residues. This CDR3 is CATAPYRQGFVVGTDTQYF. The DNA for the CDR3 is TGTGCCACCGCCCCTTATAGACAGGGGTTCGTCGTGGGCACAGATACGCAGTATTTT.